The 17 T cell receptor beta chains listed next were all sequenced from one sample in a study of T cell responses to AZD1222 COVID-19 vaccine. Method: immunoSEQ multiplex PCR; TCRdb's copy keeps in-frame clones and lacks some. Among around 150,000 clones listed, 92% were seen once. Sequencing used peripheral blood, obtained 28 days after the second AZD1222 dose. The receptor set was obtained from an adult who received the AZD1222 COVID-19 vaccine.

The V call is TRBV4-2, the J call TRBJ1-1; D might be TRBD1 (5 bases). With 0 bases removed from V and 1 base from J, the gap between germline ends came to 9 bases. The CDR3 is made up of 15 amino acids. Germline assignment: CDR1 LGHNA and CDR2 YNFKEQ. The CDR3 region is CASSQDRETNTEAFF. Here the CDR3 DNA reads TGTGCCAGCAGCCAAGACAGGGAGACGAACACTGAAGCTTTCTTT.

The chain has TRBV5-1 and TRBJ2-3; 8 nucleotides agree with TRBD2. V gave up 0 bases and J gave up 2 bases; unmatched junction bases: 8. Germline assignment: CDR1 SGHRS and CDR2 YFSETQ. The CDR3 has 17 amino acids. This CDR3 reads CASSLGVTGGFTDTQYF. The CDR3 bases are TGCGCCAGCAGCTTGGGCGTAACGGGAGGGTTCACAGATACGCAGTATTTT. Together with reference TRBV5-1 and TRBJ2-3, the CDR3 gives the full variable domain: KAGVTQTPRYLIKTRGQQVTLSCSPISGHRSVSWYQQTPGQGLQFLFEYFSETQRNKGNFPGRFSGRQFSNSRSEMNVSTLELGDSALYLCASSLGVTGGFTDTQYFGPGTRLTVL.

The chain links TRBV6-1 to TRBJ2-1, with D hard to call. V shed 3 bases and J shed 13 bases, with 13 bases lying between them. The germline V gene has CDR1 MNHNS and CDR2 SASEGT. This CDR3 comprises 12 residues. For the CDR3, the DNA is TGTGCCAGCAGTGAGGTGATTGAGAGACAGTTCTTC. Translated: CASSEVIERQFF.

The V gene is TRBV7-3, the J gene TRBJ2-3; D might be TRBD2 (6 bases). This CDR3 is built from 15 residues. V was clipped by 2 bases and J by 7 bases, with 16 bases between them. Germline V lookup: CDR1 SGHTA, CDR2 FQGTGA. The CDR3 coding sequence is TGTGCCAGCAGCTTATTTCTTGCGGGGCCCAATACGCAGTATTTT. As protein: CASSLFLAGPNTQYF.

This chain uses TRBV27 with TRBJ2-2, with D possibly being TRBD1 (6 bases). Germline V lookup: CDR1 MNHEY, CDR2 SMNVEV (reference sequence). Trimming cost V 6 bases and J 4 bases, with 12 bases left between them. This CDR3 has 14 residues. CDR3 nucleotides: TGTGCCAGCAGAACAGGGTCTGGCACCGGGGAGCTGTTTTTT. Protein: CASRTGSGTGELFF.

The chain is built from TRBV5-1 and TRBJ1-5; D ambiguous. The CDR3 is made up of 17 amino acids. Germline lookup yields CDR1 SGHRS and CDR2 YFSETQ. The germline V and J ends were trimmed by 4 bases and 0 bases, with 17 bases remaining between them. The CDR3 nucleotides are TGCGCCAGCAGCCCGGGAGGGCTGAGTAATAGCAATCAGCCCCAGCATTTT. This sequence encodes CASSPGGLSNSNQPQHF.

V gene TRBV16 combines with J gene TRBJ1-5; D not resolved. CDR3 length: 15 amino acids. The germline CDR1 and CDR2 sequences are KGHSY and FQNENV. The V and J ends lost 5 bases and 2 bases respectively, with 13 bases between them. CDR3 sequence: CASSKDGVGNQPQHF. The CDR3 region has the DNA TGTGCCAGCAGCAAAGACGGGGTAGGCAATCAGCCCCAGCATTTT. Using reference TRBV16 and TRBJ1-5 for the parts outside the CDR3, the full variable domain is GEEVAQTPKHLVRGEGQKAKLYCAPIKGHSYVFWYQQVLKNEFKFLISFQNENVFDETGMPKERFSAKCLPNSPCSLEIQATKLEDSAVYFCASSKDGVGNQPQHFGDGTRLSIL.

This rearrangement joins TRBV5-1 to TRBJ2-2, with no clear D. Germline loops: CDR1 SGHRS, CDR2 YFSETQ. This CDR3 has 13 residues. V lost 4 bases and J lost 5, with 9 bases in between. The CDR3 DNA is TGCGCCAGCAGCGCCGACCTTACCGGGGAGCTGTTTTTT. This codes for CASSADLTGELFF.

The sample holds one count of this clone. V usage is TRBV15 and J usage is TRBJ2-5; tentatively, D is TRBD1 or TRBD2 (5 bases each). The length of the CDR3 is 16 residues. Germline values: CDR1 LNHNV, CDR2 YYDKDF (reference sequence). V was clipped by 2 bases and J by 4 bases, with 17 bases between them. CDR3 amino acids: CATSRPGRTFGETQYF. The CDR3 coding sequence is TGTGCCACCAGCAGACCGGGACGGACGTTCGGAGAGACCCAGTACTTC.

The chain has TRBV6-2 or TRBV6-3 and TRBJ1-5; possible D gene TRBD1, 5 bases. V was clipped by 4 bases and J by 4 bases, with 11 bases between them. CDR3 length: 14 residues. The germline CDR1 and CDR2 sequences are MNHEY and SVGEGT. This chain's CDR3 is CASSSRQRNQPQHF. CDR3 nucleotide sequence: TGTGCCAGCAGTTCACGACAGAGAAATCAGCCCCAGCATTTT.

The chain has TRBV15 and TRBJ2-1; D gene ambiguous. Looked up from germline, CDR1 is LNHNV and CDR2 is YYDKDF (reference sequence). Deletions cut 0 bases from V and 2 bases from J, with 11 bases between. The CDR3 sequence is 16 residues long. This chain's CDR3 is CATSRDVAQTYNEQFF. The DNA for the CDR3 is TGTGCCACCAGCAGAGATGTGGCTCAGACCTACAATGAGCAGTTCTTC.

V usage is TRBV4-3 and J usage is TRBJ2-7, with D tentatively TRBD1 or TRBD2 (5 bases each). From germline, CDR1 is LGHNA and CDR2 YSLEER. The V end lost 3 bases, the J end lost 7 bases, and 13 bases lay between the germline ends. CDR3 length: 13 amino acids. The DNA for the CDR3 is TGCGCCAGCAGCCAGAACCCTTGGGGGGAGCAGTACTTC. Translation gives CASSQNPWGEQYF.

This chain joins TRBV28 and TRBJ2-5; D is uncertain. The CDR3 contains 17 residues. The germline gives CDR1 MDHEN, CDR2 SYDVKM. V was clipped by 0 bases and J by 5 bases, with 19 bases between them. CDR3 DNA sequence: TGTGCCAGCAGTTTATGGGCGAAGCGTCGGTCTGGGGAGACCCAGTACTTC. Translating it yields CASSLWAKRRSGETQYF.

The CDR3 region is CASSLDWGGAGELFF. The DNA for the CDR3 is TGCGCCAGCAGCTTGGATTGGGGTGGGGCCGGGGAGCTGTTTTTT. The V gene is TRBV5-1, the J gene TRBJ2-2; D gene ambiguous. Trimming stripped 0 bases from V and 6 bases from J, with 12 bases between. Germline-derived CDR1 and CDR2 are SGHRS and YFSETQ. This CDR3 region has 15 residues. Together with reference TRBV5-1 and TRBJ2-2, the CDR3 gives the full variable domain: KAGVTQTPRYLIKTRGQQVTLSCSPISGHRSVSWYQQTPGQGLQFLFEYFSETQRNKGNFPGRFSGRQFSNSRSEMNVSTLELGDSALYLCASSLDWGGAGELFFGEGSRLTVL.

CDR3 loop: CASSPGQSNTGELFF. The CDR3 DNA reads as TGTGCCAGCAGCCCGGGACAGTCAAACACCGGGGAGCTGTTTTTT. The chain employs TRBV7-9 and TRBJ2-2; TRBD1 aligns across 7 bases. CDR1 and CDR2 from the germline V gene are SEHNR and FQNEAQ (reference sequence). The CDR3 loop spans 15 amino acids. The ends lost 5 bases at V and 2 bases at J; junction bases unmatched: 5.

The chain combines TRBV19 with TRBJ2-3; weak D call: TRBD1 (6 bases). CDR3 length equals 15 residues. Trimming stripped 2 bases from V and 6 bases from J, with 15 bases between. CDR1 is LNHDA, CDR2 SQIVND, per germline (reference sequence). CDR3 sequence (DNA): TGTGCCAGTAGTATAAAGGACAGAAGATACGATACGCAGTATTTT. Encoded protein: CASSIKDRRYDTQYF.

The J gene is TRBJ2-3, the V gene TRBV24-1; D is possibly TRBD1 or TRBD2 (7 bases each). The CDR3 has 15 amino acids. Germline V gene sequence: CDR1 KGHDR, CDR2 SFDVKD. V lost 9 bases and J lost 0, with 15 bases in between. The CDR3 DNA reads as TGTGCCACCGGCGACAGGGAGGGGAGCACAGATACGCAGTATTTT. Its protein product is CATGDREGSTDTQYF.